The 6 T cell receptor beta chains below were found in one sample sequenced in a study of T-cell memory formation after mild COVID-19. TCRdb analysed the 5' RACE reads with MiXCR anew, one entry per CDR3 protein. The sample has about 350,000 distinct CDR3 sequences, roughly an eighth seen once. What was sequenced was PBMCs or a T cell subset sorted from them (not recorded which). The receptor set was obtained from a man between 18 and 35 years old who had mild COVID-19 (a few samples of this study predate the infection). Cell type and time point are not known.

The V gene is TRBV5-4, the J gene TRBJ1-6; the D is unclear. CDR1 and CDR2 from the germline V gene are SGHNT and YYREEE (reference sequence). Trimming took off 4 bases at V and 14 bases at J, with 16 bases between the two ends. The CDR3 totals 13 residues. The CDR3 coding sequence is TGTGCCAGCAGCCGGCCCGAGGACGGCACCCTCCACTTT. This encodes CASSRPEDGTLHF.

This clonotype showed up many times. The genes are TRBV5-1 and TRBJ2-3; TRBD2 aligns across 11 bases. The CDR3 consists of 16 residues. The V and J ends lost 5 bases and 0 bases, in that order; junction bases with no gene match: 5. Germline V CDR1 and CDR2: SGHRS, YFSETQ. CDR3 in amino acids: CASSPGLAASTDTQYF. The CDR3, as DNA: TGCGCCAGCAGTCCGGGACTAGCGGCAAGCACAGATACGCAGTATTTT.

This rearrangement joins TRBV12-3 or TRBV12-4 to TRBJ2-7; 13 nucleotides match TRBD2. V shed 6 bases and J 6 bases; nucleotides not matched to a gene: 5. The CDR3 spans 14 residues. CDR3 nucleotides: TGTGCCAGCAGCAAACTAGCGGGGGGGCTCGAGCAGTACTTC. Its protein product is CASSKLAGGLEQYF.

The genes are TRBV3-1 and TRBJ1-3; D uncertain. This CDR3 region has 14 residues. CDR1 LGHDT and CDR2 YNNKEL come from the germline V gene (reference sequence). Trimming stripped 3 bases from V and 2 bases from J, with 8 bases between. The CDR3 sequence is CASSHMQAGNTIYF. The DNA for the CDR3 is TGTGCCAGCAGCCACATGCAGGCTGGAAACACCATATATTTT.

This clonotype was detected only a few times. This chain links TRBV4-3 with TRBJ1-1; perhaps TRBD1 as D (6 bases). CDR1 and CDR2 from the germline V gene are LGHNA and YSLEER. The CDR3 extends over 17 amino acids. V lost 5 bases, J lost 0 bases, and 19 bases lay in between. For the CDR3, the DNA is TGCGCCAGCAGCTTAACAGGGAGTGGGATGATGAACACTGAAGCTTTCTTT. Protein: CASSLTGSGMMNTEAFF.

The table lists this clonotype with a few counts. This chain links TRBV7-2 with TRBJ1-2; 7 bases agree with TRBD1. The CDR3 is 15 residues long. With V trimmed by 5 bases and J by 8 bases, 14 bases remained unmatched. Germline V lookup: CDR1 SGHTA, CDR2 FQGNSA. The DNA of the CDR3 is TGTGCCAGCAGCCCAAGGACAGGCGGGTTAGAGGGCTACACCTTC. It specifies CASSPRTGGLEGYTF. Full variable domain (missing parts from reference TRBV7-2 and TRBJ1-2): GAGVSQSPSNKVTEKGKDVELRCDPISGHTALYWYRQSLGQGLEFLIYFQGNSAPDKSGLPSDRFSAERTGGSVSTLTIQRTQQEDSAVYLCASSPRTGGLEGYTFGSGTRLTVV.